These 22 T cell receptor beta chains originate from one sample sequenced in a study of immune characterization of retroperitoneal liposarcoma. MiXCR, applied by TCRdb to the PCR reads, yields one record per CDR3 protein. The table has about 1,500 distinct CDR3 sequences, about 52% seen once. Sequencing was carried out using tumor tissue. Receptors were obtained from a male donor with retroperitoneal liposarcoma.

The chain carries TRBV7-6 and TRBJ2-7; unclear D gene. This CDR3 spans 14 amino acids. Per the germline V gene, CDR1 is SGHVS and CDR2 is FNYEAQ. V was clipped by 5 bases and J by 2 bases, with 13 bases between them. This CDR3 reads CASSPEGLAYEQYF. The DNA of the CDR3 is TGTGCCAGCAGCCCCGAAGGCCTAGCCTACGAGCAGTACTTC.

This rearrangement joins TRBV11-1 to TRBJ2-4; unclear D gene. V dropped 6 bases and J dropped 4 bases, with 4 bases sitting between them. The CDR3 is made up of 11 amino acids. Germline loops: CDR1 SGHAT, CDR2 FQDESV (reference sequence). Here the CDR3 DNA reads TGTGCCAGCAGTAATAAAAACATTCAGTACTTC. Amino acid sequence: CASSNKNIQYF.

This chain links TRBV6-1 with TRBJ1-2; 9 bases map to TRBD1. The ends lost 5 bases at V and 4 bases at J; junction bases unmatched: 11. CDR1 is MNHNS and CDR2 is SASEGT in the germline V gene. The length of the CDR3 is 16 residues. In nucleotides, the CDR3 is TGTGCCAGCAGTCCGATAACCGGGACAGGGAGCTATGGCTACACCTTC. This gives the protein CASSPITGTGSYGYTF.

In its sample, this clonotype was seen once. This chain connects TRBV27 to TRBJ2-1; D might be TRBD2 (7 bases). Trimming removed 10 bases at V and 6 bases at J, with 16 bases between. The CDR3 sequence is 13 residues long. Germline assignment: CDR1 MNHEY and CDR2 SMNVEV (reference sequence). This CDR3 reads CAIWGGPGNEQFF. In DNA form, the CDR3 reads TGTGCCATTTGGGGGGGCCCTGGCAATGAGCAGTTCTTC.

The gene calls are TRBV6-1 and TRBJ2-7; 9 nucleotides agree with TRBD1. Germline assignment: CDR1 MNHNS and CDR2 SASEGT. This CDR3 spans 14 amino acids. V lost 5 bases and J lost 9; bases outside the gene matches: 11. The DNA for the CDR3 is TGTGCCAGCAGTAGTCGACAGGGGGGAAGCGGGCAGTACTTC. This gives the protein CASSSRQGGSGQYF.

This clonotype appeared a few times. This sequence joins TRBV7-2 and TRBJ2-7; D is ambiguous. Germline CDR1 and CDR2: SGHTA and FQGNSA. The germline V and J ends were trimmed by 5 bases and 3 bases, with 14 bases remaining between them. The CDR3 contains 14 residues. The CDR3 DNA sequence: TGTGCCAGCAGCCCGACGGGTCAAAACTACGAGCAGTACTTC. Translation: CASSPTGQNYEQYF.

The CDR3 is CASSLDNYNEQFF. The CDR3 DNA is TGTGCCAGCAGCTTGGACAACTACAATGAGCAGTTCTTC. This chain joins TRBV7-2 and TRBJ2-1; a possible D gene is TRBD1 (5 bases). The germline gives CDR1 SGHTA, CDR2 FQGNSA. CDR3 size: 13 residues. Trimming cost V 3 bases and J 3 bases, with 6 bases left between them. The whole variable domain, remainder taken from reference TRBV7-2 and TRBJ2-1, is GAGVSQSPSNKVTEKGKDVELRCDPISGHTALYWYRQSLGQGLEFLIYFQGNSAPDKSGLPSDRFSAERTGGSVSTLTIQRTQQEDSAVYLCASSLDNYNEQFFGPGTRLTVL.

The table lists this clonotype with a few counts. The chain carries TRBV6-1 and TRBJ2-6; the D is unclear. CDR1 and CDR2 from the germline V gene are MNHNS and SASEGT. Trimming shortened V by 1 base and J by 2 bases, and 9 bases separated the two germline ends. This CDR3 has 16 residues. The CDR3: CASSEEGRAGANVLTF. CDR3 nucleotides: TGTGCCAGCAGTGAAGAGGGTAGGGCTGGGGCCAACGTCCTGACTTTC.

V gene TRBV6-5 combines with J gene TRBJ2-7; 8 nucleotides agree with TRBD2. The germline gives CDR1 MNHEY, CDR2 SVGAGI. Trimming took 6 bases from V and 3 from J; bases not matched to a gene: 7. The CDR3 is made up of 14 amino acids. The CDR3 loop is CASSPGGLGYEQYF. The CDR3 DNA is TGTGCCAGCAGCCCTGGGGGACTAGGCTACGAGCAGTACTTC.

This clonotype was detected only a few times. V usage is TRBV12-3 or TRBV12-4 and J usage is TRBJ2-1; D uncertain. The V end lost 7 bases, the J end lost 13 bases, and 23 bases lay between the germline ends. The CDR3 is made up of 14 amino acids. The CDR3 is CASTTADGAQTQFF. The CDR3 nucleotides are TGTGCCAGCACCACGGCGGACGGCGCACAGACCCAGTTCTTC.

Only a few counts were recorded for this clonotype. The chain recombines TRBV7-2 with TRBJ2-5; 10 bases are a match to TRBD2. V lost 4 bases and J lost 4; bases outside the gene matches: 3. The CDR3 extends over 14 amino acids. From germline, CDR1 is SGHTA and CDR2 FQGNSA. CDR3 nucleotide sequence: TGTGCCAGCAGCTCTAGCGGGAGCAGAGAGACCCAGTACTTC. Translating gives CASSSSGSRETQYF.

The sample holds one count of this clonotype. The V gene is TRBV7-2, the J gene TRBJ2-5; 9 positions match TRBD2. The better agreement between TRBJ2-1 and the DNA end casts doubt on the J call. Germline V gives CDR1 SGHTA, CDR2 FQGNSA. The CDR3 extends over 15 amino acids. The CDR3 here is CASSLGSGRTNEQFF. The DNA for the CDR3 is TGTGCCAGCAGCTTAGGTAGCGGGAGAACGAATGAGCAGTTCTTC.

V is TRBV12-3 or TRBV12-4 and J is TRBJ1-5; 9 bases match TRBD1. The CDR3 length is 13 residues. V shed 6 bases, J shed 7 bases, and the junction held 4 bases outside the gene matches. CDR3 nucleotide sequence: TGTGCCAGCAGAGGACAGGGGAGGCAGCCCCAGCATTTT. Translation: CASRGQGRQPQHF.

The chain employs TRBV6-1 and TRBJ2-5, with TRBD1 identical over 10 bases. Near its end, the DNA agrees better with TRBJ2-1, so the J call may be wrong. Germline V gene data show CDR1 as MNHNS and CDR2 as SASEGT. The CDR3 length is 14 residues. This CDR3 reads CASSNGGQGETQFF. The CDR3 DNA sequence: TGTGCCAGCAGTAATGGAGGACAGGGGGAGACCCAGTTCTTC.

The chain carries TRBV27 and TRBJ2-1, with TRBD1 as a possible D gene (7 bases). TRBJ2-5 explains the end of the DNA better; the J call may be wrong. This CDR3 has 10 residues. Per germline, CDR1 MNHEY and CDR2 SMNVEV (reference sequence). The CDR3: CAAGGETQYF. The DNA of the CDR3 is TGTGCCGCAGGGGGGGAGACCCAGTACTTC.

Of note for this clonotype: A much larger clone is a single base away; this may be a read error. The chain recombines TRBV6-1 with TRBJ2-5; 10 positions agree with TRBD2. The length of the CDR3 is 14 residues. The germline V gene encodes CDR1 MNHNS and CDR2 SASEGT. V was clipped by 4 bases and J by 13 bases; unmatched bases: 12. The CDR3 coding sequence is TGTGCCAGCAGTGTGATAGCGGGGGGCTACGAGCGGTACTTC. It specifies CASSVIAGGYERYF.

The CDR3 DNA sequence: TGTGCCAGCAGTTCCGACAGCCTCGGTCCAAGCTTCTACAATGAGCAGTTCTTC. It is translated as CASSSDSLGPSFYNEQFF. The chain uses TRBV6-5 and TRBJ2-1; D possibly corresponds to TRBD1 (5 bases). Trimming left V 4 bases short and J 3 bases short, with 22 bases between. This CDR3 has 18 amino acids. CDR1 and CDR2 (germline): MNHEY, SVGAGI.

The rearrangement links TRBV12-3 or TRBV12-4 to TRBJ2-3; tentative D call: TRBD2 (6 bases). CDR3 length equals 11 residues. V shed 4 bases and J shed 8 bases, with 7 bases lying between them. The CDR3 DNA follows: TGTGCCAGCAGTTCAGCGGGTACGCAGTATTTT. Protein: CASSSAGTQYF.

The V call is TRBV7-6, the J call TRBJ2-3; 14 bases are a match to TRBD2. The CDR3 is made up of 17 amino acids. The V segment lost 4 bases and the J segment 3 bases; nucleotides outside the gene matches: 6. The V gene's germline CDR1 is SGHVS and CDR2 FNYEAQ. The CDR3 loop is CASSSAGTSGGTDTQYF. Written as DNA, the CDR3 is TGTGCCAGCAGCTCCGCCGGGACTAGCGGGGGAACAGATACGCAGTATTTT.

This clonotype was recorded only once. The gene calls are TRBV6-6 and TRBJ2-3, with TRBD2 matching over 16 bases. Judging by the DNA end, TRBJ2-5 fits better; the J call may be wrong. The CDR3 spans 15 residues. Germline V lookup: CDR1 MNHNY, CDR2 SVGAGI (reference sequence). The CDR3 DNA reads TGTGCCAGCAGTGGGACTAGCGGGGGGGCAGAGACCCAGTACTTC. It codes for CASSGTSGGAETQYF.

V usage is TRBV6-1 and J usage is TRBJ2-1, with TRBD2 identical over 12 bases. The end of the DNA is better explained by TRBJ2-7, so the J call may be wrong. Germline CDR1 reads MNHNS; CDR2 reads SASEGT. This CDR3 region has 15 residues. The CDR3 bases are TGTGCCAGCAGTGGACTAGCGGGAGCCTACAATGAGCAGTACTTC. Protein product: CASSGLAGAYNEQYF.

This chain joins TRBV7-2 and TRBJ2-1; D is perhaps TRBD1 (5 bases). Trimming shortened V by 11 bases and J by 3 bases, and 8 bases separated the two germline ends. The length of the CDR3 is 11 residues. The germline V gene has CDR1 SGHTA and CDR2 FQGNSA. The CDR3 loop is CAEQVYNEQFF. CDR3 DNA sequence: TGTGCCGAACAGGTCTACAATGAGCAGTTCTTC.